A selection of T cell receptor beta chains follows, all from one sample in a study of tumor and adjacent non-tumor tissue in lung cancer. TCRdb reanalysed the multiplex PCR reads using MiXCR and keeps one entry per CDR3 protein. Found here are around 99,000 distinct CDR3 sequences, about 61% of them singletons; the top ten hold around 19%. Sequenced sample: distant non-tumor lung tissue. These receptors all stem from a man aged 55-75 years with non-small cell lung cancer. CDR3s include the opening cysteine and the closing phenylalanine or tryptophan. Fields, in order: clone size, J gene, CDR3 length, V gene, D gene, CDR3 DNA, CDR3 protein. The D gene is left open where the match is weak. Size tells how often a clone was seen (once, few, many) or the class of an expanded clone, and some rows leave it out.

abundance: once; j_gene: TRBJ1-6; len: 17; v_gene: TRBV11-2; d_gene: TRBD1; CDR3nt: TGTGCCAGGAGCTCGTGGGGGACAGGGGGCCTTAATTCACCCTCCCACTTT; CDR3aa: CARSSWGTGGLNSPSHF
abundance: NA; j_gene: TRBJ2-7; len: 15; v_gene: TRBV20-1; d_gene: NA; CDR3nt: TGCAGTGCCAATATTTTGGGGGAATCCTCCTACGAGCAGTACTTC; CDR3aa: CSANILGESSYEQYF
abundance: NA; j_gene: TRBJ1-1; len: 14; v_gene: TRBV5-1; d_gene: NA; CDR3nt: TGCGCCAGCAGCTATATTGGAGGAGTTACTGAAGCTTTCTTT; CDR3aa: CASSYIGGVTEAFF
abundance: once; j_gene: TRBJ1-2; len: 15; v_gene: TRBV5-4; d_gene: TRBD1; CDR3nt: TGTGCCAGCAGCCCATGGACAGGGGTGATATTGGGCTACACCTTC; CDR3aa: CASSPWTGVILGYTF
abundance: NA; j_gene: TRBJ1-6; len: 16; v_gene: TRBV4-1; d_gene: NA; CDR3nt: TGCGCCAGCAGCTTCTCATTAGATTCCTATAATCCACACCTCCACTTT; CDR3aa: CASSFSLDSYNPHLHF
abundance: NA; j_gene: TRBJ2-5; len: 15; v_gene: TRBV10-2; d_gene: NA; CDR3nt: TGCGCCAGCAGTGGCCACGGACACTTACAAGAGACCCAGTACTTC; CDR3aa: CASSGHGHLQETQYF
abundance: many; j_gene: TRBJ1-6; len: 15; v_gene: TRBV10-3; d_gene: TRBD1; CDR3nt: TGTGCCATCAGGACAGACAGGGGAGACAATTCACCCCTCCACTTT; CDR3aa: CAIRTDRGDNSPLHF
abundance: NA; j_gene: TRBJ2-2; len: 14; v_gene: TRBV20-1; d_gene: TRBD1; CDR3nt: TGCAGTGCTTGGGGACAGGACAACACCGGGGAGCTGTTTTTT; CDR3aa: CSAWGQDNTGELFF
abundance: many; j_gene: TRBJ2-3; len: 15; v_gene: TRBV6-6; d_gene: TRBD2; CDR3nt: TGTGCCAGCAGTACGGGACTAGCGGGCACAGATACGCAGTATTTT; CDR3aa: CASSTGLAGTDTQYF
abundance: many; j_gene: TRBJ1-5; len: 13; v_gene: TRBV2; d_gene: NA; CDR3nt: TGTGCCAGCGGGGGGGACGGTAATCAGCCCCAGCATTTT; CDR3aa: CASGGDGNQPQHF
abundance: NA; j_gene: TRBJ1-4; len: 15; v_gene: TRBV5-1; d_gene: NA; CDR3nt: TGCGCCAGCAACTTGTCGAGGAATACAAATGAAAAACTGTTTTTT; CDR3aa: CASNLSRNTNEKLFF
abundance: many; j_gene: TRBJ2-1; len: 14; v_gene: TRBV6-6; d_gene: NA; CDR3nt: TGTGCCAGCAGTTACTCCGGACAGTACAATGAGCAGTTCTTC; CDR3aa: CASSYSGQYNEQFF
abundance: few; j_gene: TRBJ1-2; len: 13; v_gene: TRBV20-1; d_gene: NA; CDR3nt: TGCAGTGCGACTGACCCAGCTAACTATGGCTACACCTTC; CDR3aa: CSATDPANYGYTF
abundance: many; j_gene: TRBJ2-7; len: 13; v_gene: TRBV7-8; d_gene: NA; CDR3nt: TGTGCCAGCAGCTTAAGGGTGGGATACGAGCAGTACTTC; CDR3aa: CASSLRVGYEQYF
abundance: NA; j_gene: TRBJ2-5; len: 15; v_gene: TRBV20-1; d_gene: TRBD1; CDR3nt: TGCACTGCTAGAGACACGGGACAGCCTGAAGAGACCCAGTACTTC; CDR3aa: CTARDTGQPEETQYF